This T cell receptor (beta chain) was retrieved from a study of blood T cell repertoires in COVID-19. Study information: PBMCs, B-cell-depleted T cells, or T cells provided the cDNA or gDNA that made up the material.

CDR1 SGHRS and CDR2 YFSETQ come from the germline V gene. Trimming shortened V by 2 bases and J by 5 bases, and 14 bases separated the two germline ends. The CDR3 extends over 15 amino acids. Measured with immunoSEQ multiplex PCR; TCRdb has only the in-frame clones, and not every one. The top ten hold around 2.9% of the sample, which has 200,000 or so clones, roughly 90% seen once. This rearrangement joins TRBV5-1 to TRBJ1-5; weak D call: TRBD1 (6 bases). The sequenced sample was peripheral blood. This receptor was identified in a woman aged 55-70 years with acute or convalescent COVID-19. The CDR3 DNA follows: TGCGCCAGCAGCTTCACAGGGCTCGCGCATCAGCCCCAGCATTTT. This gives the protein CASSFTGLAHQPQHF.